The 27 T cell receptor beta chains reported below all come from one sample, sequenced in a study of cytomegalovirus exposure and HLA in healthy donors. The PCR had 60 Vbeta and 13 Jbeta primers. Clones were sequenced by immunoSEQ multiplex PCR, and TCRdb holds only the in-frame ones, with some missing. The table shows some 170,000 clones, with around four fifths occurring only once. Material for sequencing was PBMCs. The receptors were sampled from a man aged 45-65 years in good health and CMV-seropositive.

J is TRBJ2-2 and V is TRBV18, with TRBD1 identical over 10 bases. This CDR3 spans 16 amino acids. Per the germline V gene, CDR1 is KGHSH and CDR2 is LQKENI. V lost 0 bases to trimming and J lost 6 bases; unmatched junction nucleotides: 4. The DNA for the CDR3 is TGTGCCAGCTCACCACCCGGGACAGGGGTGGCCGGGGAGCTGTTTTTT. Its protein product is CASSPPGTGVAGELFF.

This clone has more than one count but fewer than ten. The chain couples TRBV9 to TRBJ2-1, with TRBD2 as a possible D gene (6 bases). Germline lookup yields CDR1 SGDLS and CDR2 YYNGEE. V gave up 3 bases and J gave up 0 bases, with 25 bases separating them. The CDR3 length is 20 residues. In DNA, the CDR3 is TGTGCCAGCAGCGCCCATTTTCAGGGTGATGGAGGGTACTCCTACAATGAGCAGTTCTTC. Its protein is CASSAHFQGDGGYSYNEQFF.

The chain has TRBV6-1 and TRBJ2-5; D gene ambiguous. The germline CDR1 and CDR2 sequences are MNHNS and SASEGT. The germline V and J ends were trimmed by 5 bases and 2 bases, with 9 bases remaining between them. The CDR3 extends over 13 amino acids. The CDR3 coding sequence is TGTGCCAGCAGTCCAAATCCACAAGAGACCCAGTACTTC. This sequence encodes CASSPNPQETQYF.

V is TRBV7-8 and J is TRBJ1-5, with 7 bases aligning to TRBD1. The germline gives CDR1 SGHVS, CDR2 FQNEAQ. The CDR3 is made up of 15 amino acids. V dropped 5 bases and J dropped 0; count of bases not matched to a gene: 4. The CDR3 loop reads CASSQGDISNQPQHF. The CDR3 coding sequence is TGTGCCAGCAGCCAGGGGGACATTAGCAATCAGCCCCAGCATTTT.

The chain employs TRBV29-1 and TRBJ1-5; 7 bases line up with TRBD1. V lost 6 bases, J lost 4 bases, and 12 bases stayed unmatched. This CDR3 region has 15 residues. CDR1 SQVTM and CDR2 ANQGSEA come from the germline V gene. The chain's CDR3 is CSVRWGTDRNQPQHF. CDR3 bases: TGCAGCGTCCGGTGGGGGACAGATCGAAATCAGCCCCAGCATTTT.

This sequence joins TRBV18 and TRBJ2-3, with 8 nucleotides matching TRBD2. The junction had 3 bases not matched to a gene; V was cut back by 7 bases and J by 3 bases. Germline CDR1 is KGHSH and CDR2 is LQKENI. The CDR3 runs 13 residues. The CDR3 is CASLASGTDTQYF. As DNA, the CDR3 is TGTGCCAGCTTGGCTAGCGGGACAGATACGCAGTATTTT.

This clone was counted a few times. The J gene is TRBJ2-5, the V gene TRBV7-9; 9 bases are shared with TRBD1. Looked up from germline, CDR1 is SEHNR and CDR2 is FQNEAQ (reference sequence). The length of the CDR3 is 15 residues. Trimming took 7 bases from V and 5 from J; bases not matched to a gene: 11. CDR3 amino acids: CASTSTGGFGETQYF. The CDR3 DNA follows: TGTGCCAGCACCTCCACAGGGGGCTTTGGGGAGACCCAGTACTTC.

This clone was detected only once. The gene calls are TRBV14 and TRBJ2-4; 10 positions agree with TRBD1. CDR3 length equals 16 residues. In germline, CDR1 is SGHDN, CDR2 FVKESK. The junction had 7 bases not matched to a gene; V was cut back by 4 bases and J by 4 bases. In nucleotides, the CDR3 is TGTGCCAGCAGCCCCCGGGACAGGGGTAGAAAAAACATTCAGTACTTC. Its translation is CASSPRDRGRKNIQYF.

J is TRBJ1-2 and V is TRBV6-1; 7 bases fit TRBD1. The CDR3 runs to 15 residues. J was trimmed by 4 bases and V by 7 bases; bases with no gene match: 12. From germline, CDR1 is MNHNS and CDR2 SASEGT. The CDR3 sequence: CASIASVTGSYGYTF. The CDR3 coding sequence is TGTGCCAGCATTGCCTCCGTGACAGGGAGCTATGGCTACACCTTC.

The genes are TRBV28 and TRBJ1-1; D may be TRBD1 (6 bases). The CDR3 has 12 residues. V lost 9 bases, J lost 3 bases, and 11 bases lay in between. Germline lookup yields CDR1 MDHEN and CDR2 SYDVKM. CDR3: CASTGTHTEAFF. For the CDR3, the DNA is TGTGCCAGTACAGGGACGCACACTGAAGCTTTCTTT.

The chain is built from TRBV4-1 and TRBJ2-1; the D is unclear. The V gene's germline CDR1 is MGHRA and CDR2 YSYEKL. This CDR3 has 17 amino acids. V gave up 1 base and J gave up 4 bases, with 17 bases separating them. In DNA form, the CDR3 reads TGCGCCAGCAGCCAAGGAGCCCTGCCCTTATCTTACAATGAGCAGTTCTTC. Translating gives CASSQGALPLSYNEQFF.

This chain uses TRBV9 with TRBJ2-7; 11 nucleotides agree with TRBD2. Germline loops: CDR1 SGDLS, CDR2 YYNGEE. The CDR3 sequence is 19 residues long. J lost 0 bases, V lost 3 bases, and 14 bases had no gene match. The CDR3, as DNA: TGTGCCAGCAGCGAAACTAGCGGGGGAGGTGGGGGGGTCTCCTACGAGCAGTACTTC. This gives the protein CASSETSGGGGGVSYEQYF.

This chain links TRBV19 with TRBJ1-4; D uncertain. V lost 7 bases and J lost 5, with 11 bases in between. Germline CDR1 and CDR2: LNHDA and SQIVND (reference sequence). The CDR3 consists of 13 residues. The CDR3 loop reads CASNRVGNEKLFF. CDR3 in DNA: TGTGCCAGTAATCGGGTCGGGAATGAAAAACTGTTTTTT.

The chain employs TRBV5-1 and TRBJ2-1; 12 bases align to TRBD2. CDR3 length: 14 residues. V shed 4 bases, J shed 7 bases, and the junction held 3 bases outside the gene matches. Germline-derived CDR1 and CDR2 are SGHRS and YFSETQ. DNA of the CDR3: TGCGCCAGCAGCCCAGGGACTAGCGGGAATGAGCAGTTCTTC. It encodes CASSPGTSGNEQFF.

The CDR3 DNA sequence: TGTGCCAGCAGAATGACAGGGACCTACAATGAGCAGTTCTTC. Translated, it gives CASRMTGTYNEQFF. V and J are TRBV28 and TRBJ2-1; 7 bases line up with TRBD1. In germline, CDR1 is MDHEN, CDR2 SYDVKM. Trimming cost V 6 bases and J 2 bases; bases outside gene matches: 4. The CDR3 runs 14 residues.

With regard to this clone: The sample has other DNA sequences that encode this CDR3 too. V and J are TRBV5-4 and TRBJ2-7; D possibly corresponds to TRBD1 (6 bases). The V end lost 0 bases, the J end lost 3 bases, and 13 bases lay between the germline ends. This CDR3 region has 15 residues. The germline CDR1 and CDR2 sequences are SGHNT and YYREEE (reference sequence). CDR3 sequence reads: CASSLATGLGYEQYF. The DNA for the CDR3 is TGTGCCAGCAGCTTGGCCACAGGGCTTGGCTACGAGCAGTACTTC.

This chain connects TRBV7-9 to TRBJ1-3; D is perhaps TRBD1 (6 bases). V was cut by 7 bases and J by 8 bases, with 15 bases left in between. The CDR3 loop spans 13 amino acids. CDR1 SEHNR and CDR2 FQNEAQ come from the germline V gene (reference sequence). In nucleotides, the CDR3 is TGTGCCAGCACCAACAGGGAAGGGGACACCATATATTTT. Its protein product is CASTNREGDTIYF.

A single count supports this clone. This chain joins TRBV10-1 and TRBJ2-3; 13 bases fit TRBD2. The V gene end was trimmed by 6 bases and the J gene end by 6 bases; junction bases not matched to a gene: 6. CDR3 size: 15 residues. Germline V gene data show CDR1 as WNHNN and CDR2 as SYGVQD (reference sequence). The CDR3 reads CASRKTSGRYDTQYF. The CDR3 bases are TGCGCCAGCAGAAAGACTAGCGGGAGGTACGATACGCAGTATTTT.

In its sample, this clone was seen once. The chain joins TRBV19 to TRBJ1-5; D uncertain. With 7 bases removed from V and 0 bases from J, the gap between germline ends came to 10 bases. CDR1 is LNHDA, CDR2 SQIVND, per germline (reference sequence). The length of the CDR3 is 14 residues. CDR3 DNA sequence: TGTGCCAGTACTACACAGTATAGCAATCAGCCCCAGCATTTT. It encodes CASTTQYSNQPQHF.

The J gene is TRBJ1-1, the V gene TRBV6-5; TRBD1 agrees at 9 bases. Losses at the gene ends were 0 bases for V and 6 bases for J; bases not matched to a gene: 5. CDR1 is MNHEY, CDR2 SVGAGI, per germline. The CDR3 covers 15 residues. The CDR3: CASSYSTGGSAEAFF. CDR3 sequence (DNA): TGTGCCAGCAGTTACTCGACAGGGGGTAGCGCTGAAGCTTTCTTT.

CDR3 sequence: CASSSGQINEKLFF. The CDR3, as DNA: TGTGCCAGCAGCTCTGGACAAATTAATGAAAAACTGTTTTTT. The chain employs TRBV5-8 and TRBJ1-4; D perhaps matches TRBD1 (5 bases). This CDR3 contains 14 residues. Germline values: CDR1 SGHTS, CDR2 YDEGEE. The V end was cut by 3 bases, the J end by 4 bases, with 10 bases between.

This chain connects TRBV19 to TRBJ2-5, with D tentatively TRBD1 (6 bases). This CDR3 spans 13 amino acids. V was pared by 2 bases and J by 4 bases, with 8 bases between. The germline V gene has CDR1 LNHDA and CDR2 SQIVND (reference sequence). The CDR3 here is CASSIQGRETQYF. Here the CDR3 DNA reads TGTGCCAGTAGTATACAGGGGAGAGAGACCCAGTACTTC.

The chain links TRBV5-4 to TRBJ2-3; D unclear. The CDR3 covers 14 residues. V was trimmed by 4 bases and J by 5 bases, leaving 14 bases between them. CDR1 SGHNT and CDR2 YYREEE come from the germline V gene (reference sequence). The CDR3 DNA sequence: TGTGCCAGCAGCAAACTCAACCAGGAAGATACGCAGTATTTT. Its translation: CASSKLNQEDTQYF. The entire variable domain, with the rest obtained from reference TRBV5-4 and TRBJ2-3, is as follows: ETGVTQSPTHLIKTRGQQVTLRCSSQSGHNTVSWYQQALGQGPQFIFQYYREEENGRGNFPPRFSGLQFPNYSSELNVNALELDDSALYLCASSKLNQEDTQYFGPGTRLTVL.

This chain links TRBV5-1 with TRBJ2-1, with D tentatively TRBD2 (5 bases). The germline V and J ends were trimmed by 0 bases and 5 bases, with 12 bases remaining between them. This CDR3 comprises 15 residues. Looked up from germline, CDR1 is SGHRS and CDR2 is YFSETQ. This CDR3 reads CASSLVAGPNNEQFF. DNA of the CDR3: TGCGCCAGCAGCTTGGTGGCGGGCCCGAACAATGAGCAGTTCTTC.

The chain carries TRBV7-2 and TRBJ2-7; 8 bases match TRBD1. Germline V gene sequence: CDR1 SGHTA, CDR2 FQGNSA. The CDR3 is 14 residues long. The ends lost 5 bases at V and 5 bases at J; junction bases unmatched: 8. DNA for the CDR3: TGTGCCAGCAGCCAGACAGGGGAGTGGGACGAGCAGTACTTC. Its protein product is CASSQTGEWDEQYF.

The CDR3 spells CASKIGAGTAYNEQFF. CDR3 bases: TGTGCCAGTAAAATAGGAGCCGGGACAGCCTACAATGAGCAGTTCTTC. V usage is TRBV19 and J usage is TRBJ2-1; 7 bases line up with TRBD1. Germline V lookup: CDR1 LNHDA, CDR2 SQIVND (reference sequence). This CDR3 contains 16 residues. J was trimmed by 2 bases and V by 7 bases; bases with no gene match: 11. Using reference TRBV19 and TRBJ2-1 for the parts outside the CDR3, the full variable domain is DGGITQSPKYLFRKEGQNVTLSCEQNLNHDAMYWYRQDPGQGLRLIYYSQIVNDFQKGDIAEGYSVSREKKESFPLTVTSAQKNPTAFYLCASKIGAGTAYNEQFFGPGTRLTVL.

This rearrangement joins TRBV28 to TRBJ2-5, with TRBD2 matching over 9 bases. The CDR3 loop spans 16 amino acids. The germline V gene encodes CDR1 MDHEN and CDR2 SYDVKM. Trimming cost V 3 bases and J 7 bases; bases outside gene matches: 12. This chain's CDR3 is CASSFLGAGGPGTQYF. Here the CDR3 DNA reads TGTGCCAGCAGTTTCCTAGGAGCGGGGGGCCCAGGGACCCAGTACTTC.